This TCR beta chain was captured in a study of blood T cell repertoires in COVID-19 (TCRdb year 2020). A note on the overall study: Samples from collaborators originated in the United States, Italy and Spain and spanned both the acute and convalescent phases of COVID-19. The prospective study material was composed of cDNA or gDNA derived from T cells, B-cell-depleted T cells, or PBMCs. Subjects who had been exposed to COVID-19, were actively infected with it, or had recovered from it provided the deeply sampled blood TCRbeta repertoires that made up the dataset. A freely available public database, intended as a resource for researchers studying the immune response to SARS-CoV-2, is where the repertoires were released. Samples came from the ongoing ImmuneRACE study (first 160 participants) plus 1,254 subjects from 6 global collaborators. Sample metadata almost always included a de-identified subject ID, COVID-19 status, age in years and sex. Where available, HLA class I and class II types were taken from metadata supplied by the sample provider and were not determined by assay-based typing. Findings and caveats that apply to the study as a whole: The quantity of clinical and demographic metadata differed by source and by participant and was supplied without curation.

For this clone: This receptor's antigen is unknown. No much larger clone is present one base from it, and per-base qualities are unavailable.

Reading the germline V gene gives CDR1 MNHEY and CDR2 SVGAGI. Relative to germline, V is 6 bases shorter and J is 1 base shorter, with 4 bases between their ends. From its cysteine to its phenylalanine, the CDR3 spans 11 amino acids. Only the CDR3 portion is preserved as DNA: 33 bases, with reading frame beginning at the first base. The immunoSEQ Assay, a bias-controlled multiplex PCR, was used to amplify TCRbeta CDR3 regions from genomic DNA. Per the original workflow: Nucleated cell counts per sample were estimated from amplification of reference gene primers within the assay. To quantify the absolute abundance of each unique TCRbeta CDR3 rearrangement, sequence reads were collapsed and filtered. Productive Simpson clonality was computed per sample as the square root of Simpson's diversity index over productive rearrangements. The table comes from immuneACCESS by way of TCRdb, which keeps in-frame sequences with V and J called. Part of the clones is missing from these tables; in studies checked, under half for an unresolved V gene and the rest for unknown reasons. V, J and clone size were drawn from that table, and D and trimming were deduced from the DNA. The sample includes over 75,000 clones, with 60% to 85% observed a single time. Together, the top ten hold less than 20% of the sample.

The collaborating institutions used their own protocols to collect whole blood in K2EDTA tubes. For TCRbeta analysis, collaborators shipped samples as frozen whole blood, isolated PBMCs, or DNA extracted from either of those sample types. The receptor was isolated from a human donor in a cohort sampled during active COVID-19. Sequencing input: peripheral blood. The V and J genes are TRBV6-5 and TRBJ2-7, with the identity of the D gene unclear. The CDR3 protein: CASRTSYEQYF. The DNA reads TGTGCCAGCAGGACATCCTACGAGCAGTACTTC.